The 21 T cell receptor beta chains below come from one sample, sequenced in a study of T cells in Graves' hyperthyroidism and ophthalmopathy. TCR beta CDR3 region amplification was performed from RNA transcripts. The HTBI primer set drove a first-round RT-PCR of the TCR CDR3. From the multiplex PCR reads, TCRdb called clonotypes with MiXCR, one entry per CDR3 protein. The sample lists 540,000 or so distinct CDR3 sequences, about half occurring once. Sequencing was carried out using peripheral blood or thyroid tissue (not recorded which). The receptors here all came from an adult woman with Graves' disease, either hyperthyroidism or ophthalmopathy (not recorded which).

The V gene is TRBV7-7, the J gene TRBJ2-5, with a tentative D call TRBD1 (6 bases). This CDR3 region has 14 residues. V was cut by 4 bases and J by 1 base, with 10 bases left in between. In germline, CDR1 is SSHAT, CDR2 FNYEAQ (reference sequence). The chain's CDR3 is CASSSQGLQETQYF. The CDR3 DNA follows: TGTGCCAGCAGCTCTCAGGGGCTCCAAGAGACCCAGTACTTC.

CDR3 in amino acids: CSARPDRFEAFF. The CDR3 region has the DNA TGCAGTGCTAGACCCGACAGGTTTGAAGCTTTCTTT. The rearrangement uses TRBV20-1 and TRBJ1-1; perhaps TRBD1 as D (6 bases). Trimming removed 2 bases from V and 7 bases from J, with 11 bases in between. Germline V gives CDR1 DFQATT, CDR2 SNEGSKA (reference sequence). The CDR3 has 12 residues.

This clonotype was seen at least ten times. This rearrangement joins TRBV7-8 to TRBJ2-5, with TRBD2 identical over 8 bases. CDR3 length equals 14 residues. Germline lookup yields CDR1 SGHVS and CDR2 FQNEAQ. The ends lost 0 bases at V and 5 bases at J; junction bases unmatched: 2. The CDR3 reads CASSLARGGETQYF. CDR3 DNA: TGTGCCAGCAGCTTAGCTCGGGGGGGGGAGACCCAGTACTTC.

Note on this clonotype: A much larger clone lies one base from this, so it may be a read error. This sequence joins TRBV4-1 and TRBJ1-6; D is unresolved. V lost 4 bases and J lost 7, with 17 bases in between. The germline V gene has CDR1 MGHRA and CDR2 YSYEKL. The CDR3 is made up of 16 amino acids. The CDR3 DNA is TGCGCCAGCAGCCGACCACAAGGCTTGGGGAATTCACCCCTCCACTTT. Its protein product is CASSRPQGLGNSPLHF.

This clonotype was seen at least ten times. This chain connects TRBV12-3 or TRBV12-4 to TRBJ1-2, with D uncertain. V lost 7 bases and J lost 7, with 19 bases in between. The CDR3 length is 14 residues. The CDR3 DNA reads TGTGCCAGCAATAGAGGCGAGACCTCCGGTGGCTACACCTTC. This translates into CASNRGETSGGYTF.

As regards this clonotype: A read error is likely, as this CDR3 ends without the conserved phenylalanine or tryptophan. It is unclear where the CDR3 begins or ends on the DNA, so no DNA is shown, and the CDR3 is as TCRdb lists it. The genes are TRBV6-6 and TRBJ1-1. Germline V lookup: CDR1 MNHNY, CDR2 SVGAGI (reference sequence). Termini included, the CDR3 measures 8 amino acids. CDR3 loop: CVSSPSRV.

The chain recombines TRBV5-4 with TRBJ2-2, with D possibly TRBD1 on 6 matching bases. The V and J ends lost 6 bases and 4 bases respectively, with 16 bases between them. Germline lookup yields CDR1 SGHNT and CDR2 YYREEE (reference sequence). CDR3 length: 15 residues. Here the CDR3 reads CASTRPGTSTGELFF. As DNA, the CDR3 is TGTGCCAGCACCCGACCAGGGACATCCACCGGGGAGCTGTTTTTT.

At least ten counts were recorded for this clonotype. V gene TRBV4-1 combines with J gene TRBJ2-5; unclear D gene. CDR1 is MGHRA and CDR2 is YSYEKL in the germline V gene. Trimming took 4 bases from V and 3 from J, leaving 18 bases between them. There are 16 residues in the CDR3. The chain's CDR3 is CASSRPVWMGKETQYF. CDR3 in DNA: TGCGCCAGCAGCCGCCCTGTGTGGATGGGGAAAGAGACCCAGTACTTC.

This clonotype was counted at least ten times. The V call is TRBV29-1, the J call TRBJ1-2; perhaps TRBD1 as D (6 bases). V shed 7 bases and J shed 0 bases, with 12 bases lying between them. CDR1 and CDR2 from the germline V gene are SQVTM and ANQGSEA. This CDR3 spans 13 amino acids. The CDR3 loop is CSGGDKPNYGYTF. The CDR3, as DNA: TGCAGCGGGGGGGACAAACCTAACTATGGCTACACCTTC. Drawing the rest from reference TRBV29-1 and TRBJ1-2, the complete variable domain is SAVISQKPSRDICQRGTSLTIQCQVDSQVTMMFWYRQQPGQSLTLIATANQGSEATYESGFVIDKFPISRPNLTFSTLTVSNMSPEDSSIYLCSGGDKPNYGYTFGSGTRLTVV.

This clonotype was observed a few times. The chain joins TRBV7-9 to TRBJ1-1; D unclear. This CDR3 has 13 amino acids. Germline CDR1 SEHNR, CDR2 FQNEAQ (reference sequence). V was cut by 0 bases and J by 6 bases, with 8 bases left in between. For the CDR3, the DNA is TGTGCCAGCAGCTTAGCCCCCACACCTGAAGCTTTCTTT. Protein sequence: CASSLAPTPEAFF.

The chain couples TRBV24-1 to TRBJ2-1, with D uncertain. CDR3 size: 12 residues. The ends were cut back, 3 bases at V and 10 bases at J, with 9 bases in the middle. Per the germline V gene, CDR1 is KGHDR and CDR2 is SFDVKD. This CDR3 is CATSDPVREQFF. The DNA of the CDR3 is TGTGCCACCAGTGATCCAGTTCGGGAGCAGTTCTTC.

The chain couples TRBV10-3 to TRBJ2-3; TRBD2 aligns across 8 bases. Germline V gene sequence: CDR1 ENHRY, CDR2 SYGVKD. Trimming cost V 6 bases and J 4 bases; bases outside gene matches: 3. This CDR3 spans 13 amino acids. Here the CDR3 reads CAISGRAADTQYF. In nucleotides, the CDR3 is TGTGCCATCAGCGGGAGGGCCGCAGATACGCAGTATTTT.

The CDR3 region has the DNA TGCAGCGCCTGGACTGGATATAGCAATCAGCCCCAGCATTTT. It specifies CSAWTGYSNQPQHF. The rearrangement uses TRBV29-1 and TRBJ1-5; D is unresolved. Germline lookup yields CDR1 SQVTM and CDR2 ANQGSEA. V was trimmed by 7 bases and J by 0 bases, leaving 13 bases between them. The CDR3 runs to 14 residues.

On this clonotype itself: In this CDR3 the conserved last residue, phenylalanine or tryptophan, is missing, so a read error is likely. No DNA is shown, since the ends of the CDR3 on it are uncertain; the CDR3 is the one TCRdb lists. The rearrangement uses TRBV20-1 and TRBJ1-4; TRBD1 reflects the table's D call only, with no check against the DNA. Counting both end residues, the CDR3 totals 10 amino acids. Germline-derived CDR1 and CDR2 are DFQATT and SNEGSKA (reference sequence). The CDR3 region is CSARAGQGFY.

The rearrangement joins TRBV20-1 to TRBJ1-4; D is unresolved. Trimming stripped 1 base from V and 7 bases from J, with 13 bases between. The CDR3 sequence is 14 residues long. In germline, CDR1 is DFQATT, CDR2 SNEGSKA (reference sequence). For the CDR3, the DNA is TGCAGTGCTAGAGTTATACCGGGAGGTGAAAAACTGTTTTTT. Translating it yields CSARVIPGGEKLFF.

This clonotype was counted at least ten times. This sequence joins TRBV15 and TRBJ1-2; no reliable D call. CDR1 is LNHNV, CDR2 YYDKDF, per germline (reference sequence). Trimming took off 0 bases at V and 0 bases at J, with 8 bases between the two ends. The CDR3 is 15 residues long. The DNA of the CDR3 is TGTGCCACCAGCAGAGAACCGGGAGCTAACTATGGCTACACCTTC. Translating it yields CATSREPGANYGYTF.

The rearrangement links TRBV2 to TRBJ1-1; 8 bases fit TRBD1. Germline V lookup: CDR1 SNHLY, CDR2 FYNNEI. The CDR3 covers 13 residues. J gave up 7 bases and V 3 bases, and 4 bases lay outside the gene matches. The CDR3 bases are TGTGCCAGCAGTGAGGGGGGACAGGATGAAGCTTTCTTT. It is translated as CASSEGGQDEAFF.

Many counts were recorded for this clonotype. The gene calls are TRBV7-2 and TRBJ1-3; 7 nucleotides match TRBD1. Trimming at V came to 2 bases and at J to 7 bases, leaving 14 bases not matched to a gene. Germline assignment: CDR1 SGHTA and CDR2 FQGNSA. This CDR3 has 17 residues. The CDR3 is CASSLLGLTGVGNTIYF. The CDR3 nucleotides are TGTGCCAGCAGCTTATTGGGCCTCACAGGGGTAGGGAACACCATATATTTT. Drawing the rest from reference TRBV7-2 and TRBJ1-3, the complete variable domain is GAGVSQSPSNKVTEKGKDVELRCDPISGHTALYWYRQSLGQGLEFLIYFQGNSAPDKSGLPSDRFSAERTGGSVSTLTIQRTQQEDSAVYLCASSLLGLTGVGNTIYFGEGSWLTVV.

Only a few counts were recorded for this clonotype. This rearrangement joins TRBV7-3 to TRBJ1-2; TRBD1 might be the D (5 bases). Germline CDR1 reads SGHTA; CDR2 reads FQGTGA. Trimming removed 6 bases from V and 6 bases from J, with 14 bases in between. CDR3 length: 13 amino acids. CDR3 coding DNA: TGTGCCAGCAGTCGGGACGCTTCGGATGGCTACACCTTC. Protein product: CASSRDASDGYTF.

This clonotype was observed many times. This sequence joins TRBV6-6 and TRBJ2-2; D tentatively reads TRBD1 or TRBD2 (5 bases each). V lost 0 bases and J lost 2, with 10 bases in between. This CDR3 spans 16 amino acids. Germline V gene lookup returns CDR1 MNHNY and CDR2 SVGAGI (reference sequence). The CDR3 sequence is CASSYSTGRNTGELFF. CDR3 DNA: TGTGCCAGCAGTTACTCGACGGGACGAAACACCGGGGAGCTGTTTTTT.

The CDR3 loop is CSVEAGTGKYGYTF. The DNA for the CDR3 is TGCAGCGTTGAAGCGGGTACAGGGAAATATGGCTACACCTTC. The chain recombines TRBV29-1 with TRBJ1-2, with D possibly being TRBD1 (6 bases). V was shortened by 1 base and J by 5 bases, with 14 bases between the two germline ends. Germline V CDR1 and CDR2: SQVTM, ANQGSEA. This CDR3 spans 14 amino acids.